A single sample gave rise to the 28 T cell receptor beta chains below, sequenced in a study of T cells in Graves' hyperthyroidism and ophthalmopathy (dated by TCRdb to 2018 to 2020). Library prep was done by multiplex PCR. TCRdb records Illumina HiSeq 2000 as the sequencer. Amplification of TCR beta CDR3 regions was carried out from RNA transcripts. For the first round of RT-PCR on the TCR CDR3, the HTBI primer set was used together with the Qiagen OneStep RT-PCR kit. TCRdb reran the public reads through fastp at Q25 and MiXCR, keeping productive beta chains. Under each unique CDR3 protein, matching rows form one entry showing the most common genes and DNA. The sample includes approximately 600,000 distinct CDR3 sequences, with under 25% observed a single time. The top ten hold 30% to 40% of the sample. Sequencing was carried out using blood. These receptors were obtained from a man aged 30 to 45 with Graves' ophthalmopathy.

The chain is built from TRBV6-1 and TRBJ2-3; D is undetermined. CDR1 MNHNS and CDR2 SASEGT come from the germline V gene. V was cut by 1 base and J by 2 bases, with 7 bases left in between. This CDR3 is built from 14 residues. The DNA for the CDR3 is TGTGCCAGCAGTGAAGTCGGATACACAGATACGCAGTATTTT. It yields the protein CASSEVGYTDTQYF.

The CDR3: CASSQDATRTGNTIYF. CDR3 DNA: TGCGCCAGCAGCCAAGATGCAACCCGTACTGGAAACACCATATATTTT. This rearrangement joins TRBV4-1 to TRBJ1-3; D remains unclear. CDR1 and CDR2 from the germline V gene are MGHRA and YSYEKL. Deletions cut 0 bases from V and 2 bases from J, with 11 bases between. This CDR3 comprises 16 residues.

This clonotype was seen a handful of times. J is TRBJ2-2 and V is TRBV20-1; D not resolved. The CDR3 totals 15 residues. Germline assignment: CDR1 DFQATT and CDR2 SNEGSKA (reference sequence). The V end lost 1 base, the J end lost 9 bases, and 18 bases lay between the germline ends. The CDR3 sequence: CSARAPLSPGRELFF. The CDR3 coding sequence is TGCAGTGCTAGAGCCCCCCTAAGCCCTGGGCGGGAGCTGTTTTTT.

The gene calls are TRBV7-2 and TRBJ2-7; D possibly corresponds to TRBD1 (7 bases). Germline CDR1 SGHTA, CDR2 FQGNSA. The CDR3 contains 16 residues. V was trimmed by 5 bases and J by 3 bases, leaving 20 bases between them. CDR3 residues: CASSAKGQPGGYEQYF. The CDR3 bases are TGTGCCAGCAGCGCAAAGGGACAGCCCGGGGGCTACGAGCAGTACTTC. The full variable domain, with the rest looked up from reference TRBV7-2 and TRBJ2-7, is GAGVSQSPSNKVTEKGKDVELRCDPISGHTALYWYRQSLGQGLEFLIYFQGNSAPDKSGLPSDRFSAERTGGSVSTLTIQRTQQEDSAVYLCASSAKGQPGGYEQYFGPGTRLTVT.

The table lists this clonotype with a few counts. V is TRBV28 and J is TRBJ2-7; 7 positions match TRBD2. Looked up from germline, CDR1 is MDHEN and CDR2 is SYDVKM. J gave up 0 bases and V 3 bases, and 8 bases lay outside the gene matches. The CDR3 is 16 amino acids. The CDR3 DNA reads as TGTGCCAGCAGTTTGATTCCTAGCGGAGGCTCCTACGAGCAGTACTTC. Translated: CASSLIPSGGSYEQYF. The full variable domain, completed using reference TRBV28 and TRBJ2-7, is DVKVTQSSRYLVKRTGEKVFLECVQDMDHENMFWYRQDPGLGLRLIYFSYDVKMKEKGDIPEGYSVSREKKERFSLILESASTNQTSMYLCASSLIPSGGSYEQYFGPGTRLTVT.

This chain joins TRBV30 and TRBJ1-2; 9 nucleotides match TRBD1. CDR3 length: 12 amino acids. After removal of 4 bases from V and 8 bases from J, the junction contained 5 bases not matched to a gene. Per germline, CDR1 GTSNPN and CDR2 SVGIG (reference sequence). CDR3 sequence: CAWTQGARGYTF. The CDR3 nucleotides are TGTGCCTGGACACAGGGGGCGCGGGGCTACACCTTC.

This clonotype was detected a few times. This chain uses TRBV7-9 with TRBJ2-1, with D maybe TRBD2 (6 bases). V was pared by 5 bases and J by 0 bases, with 20 bases between. The CDR3 extends over 18 amino acids. Germline loops: CDR1 SEHNR, CDR2 FQNEAQ (reference sequence). As DNA, the CDR3 is TGTGCCAGCAGCCATAAACCCACGGGAGACCACTCCTACAATGAGCAGTTCTTC. This gives the protein CASSHKPTGDHSYNEQFF.

This clonotype has only a few counts. The chain employs TRBV30 and TRBJ2-2; perhaps TRBD1 as D (6 bases). Per germline, CDR1 GTSNPN and CDR2 SVGIG (reference sequence). The CDR3 has 15 residues. V lost 4 bases to trimming and J lost 0 bases, with 12 bases between them. In DNA form, the CDR3 reads TGTGCCTGGAAAAAGGGACAAACGAACACCGGGGAGCTGTTTTTT. Translating gives CAWKKGQTNTGELFF.

In this sample, this clonotype turned up a few times. This rearrangement joins TRBV2 to TRBJ2-3, with D perhaps matching TRBD2 (6 bases). The ends were cut back, 5 bases at V and 2 bases at J, with 8 bases in the middle. The CDR3 is made up of 13 amino acids. Germline CDR1 is SNHLY and CDR2 is FYNNEI. The CDR3 spells CASSREITDTQYF. In DNA form, the CDR3 reads TGTGCCAGCAGTCGGGAGATCACAGATACGCAGTATTTT.

This clonotype has ten or more counts. V gene TRBV11-2 combines with J gene TRBJ2-5; TRBD1 aligns across 9 bases. CDR3 size: 15 residues. Germline CDR1 SGHAT, CDR2 FQNNGV. The junction had 8 bases not matched to a gene; V was cut back by 4 bases and J by 5 bases. CDR3 in DNA: TGTGCCAGCAGCTACCCAACAGGGGGCGGCGAGACCCAGTACTTC. Residues: CASSYPTGGGETQYF.

This clonotype was picked up many times. The genes are TRBV20-1 and TRBJ2-7; the D is unclear. Germline CDR1 is DFQATT and CDR2 is SNEGSKA (reference sequence). This CDR3 has 11 residues. V was shortened by 8 bases and J by 3 bases, with 11 bases between the two germline ends. CDR3 amino acids: CSRSSNYEQYF. The CDR3 region has the DNA TGCAGTCGCTCTTCCAACTACGAGCAGTACTTC.

This chain joins TRBV10-3 and TRBJ1-5, with 9 bases aligning to TRBD1. V shed 4 bases, J shed 2 bases, and the junction held 3 bases outside the gene matches. This CDR3 is built from 15 residues. The germline gives CDR1 ENHRY, CDR2 SYGVKD. CDR3 in DNA: TGTGCCATCAGTGGGACAGGGGAAGGCAATCAGCCCCAGCATTTT. Translated, it gives CAISGTGEGNQPQHF.

The chain joins TRBV28 to TRBJ2-7; 8 bases are a match to TRBD1. Germline V gene data show CDR1 as MDHEN and CDR2 as SYDVKM. There are 14 residues in the CDR3. Unmatched junction bases numbered 10, after V lost 7 bases and J lost 5 bases. In nucleotides, the CDR3 is TGTGCCAGCAATCTGGACAGGGTGGTCCACGAGCAGTACTTC. It specifies CASNLDRVVHEQYF.

This clonotype has more than one count but fewer than ten. The chain recombines TRBV6-1 with TRBJ2-3, with TRBD2 matching over 9 bases. V lost 5 bases and J lost 0; bases outside the gene matches: 9. This CDR3 has 17 amino acids. The germline gives CDR1 MNHNS, CDR2 SASEGT. In DNA, the CDR3 is TGTGCCAGCAGTAAGGCGGGAGGGAAATCTAGCACAGATACGCAGTATTTT. It codes for CASSKAGGKSSTDTQYF.

This clonotype has at least ten counts. The chain has TRBV4-3 and TRBJ2-5, with D tentatively TRBD1 (6 bases). CDR3 length: 14 amino acids. Trimming removed 1 base at V and 5 bases at J, with 11 bases between. Germline CDR1 LGHNA, CDR2 YSLEER. This CDR3 is CASSQVGARETQYF. In DNA form, the CDR3 reads TGCGCCAGCAGCCAAGTGGGGGCACGGGAGACCCAGTACTTC.

This rearrangement joins TRBV13 to TRBJ2-3; 9 positions match TRBD2. This CDR3 spans 16 amino acids. With 5 bases clipped from V and 2 bases from J, the junction kept 8 bases outside the gene matches. Germline lookup yields CDR1 PRHDT and CDR2 FYEKMQ (reference sequence). The CDR3 sequence is CASSPQGTSFTDTQYF. CDR3 bases: TGTGCCAGCAGCCCCCAGGGGACTAGCTTCACAGATACGCAGTATTTT. The entire variable domain, with the rest obtained from reference TRBV13 and TRBJ2-3, is as follows: AAGVIQSPRHLIKEKRETATLKCYPIPRHDTVYWYQQGPGQDPQFLISFYEKMQSDKGSIPDRFSAQQFSDYHSELNMSSLELGDSALYFCASSPQGTSFTDTQYFGPGTRLTVL.

In DNA, the CDR3 is TGTGCCAGCAGCCCCGACGAGAACAGAGACAATGAGCAGTTCTTC. Translation: CASSPDENRDNEQFF. This chain links TRBV12-3 or TRBV12-4 with TRBJ2-1; no clear D gene. With 6 bases removed from V and 5 bases from J, the gap between germline ends came to 17 bases. CDR3 size: 15 residues.

The table lists this clonotype with a few counts. V and J are TRBV7-3 and TRBJ2-5; D is undetermined. There are 15 residues in the CDR3. Trimming removed 3 bases from V and 1 base from J, with 12 bases in between. CDR1 and CDR2 from the germline V gene are SGHTA and FQGTGA. CDR3 nucleotides: TGTGCCAGCAGCTTCCGACCGGGTAGCCAAGAGACCCAGTACTTC. Amino acids: CASSFRPGSQETQYF.

This clonotype was found many times. This chain links TRBV11-2 with TRBJ2-7, with a weak D call TRBD1 (6 bases). The length of the CDR3 is 16 residues. CDR1 is SGHAT, CDR2 FQNNGV, per germline. V was clipped by 0 bases and J by 3 bases, with 15 bases between them. CDR3: CASSLDRDTLNYEQYF. The DNA of the CDR3 is TGTGCCAGCAGCTTAGACCGGGACACTCTCAACTACGAGCAGTACTTC.

This clonotype was recorded a few times. The CDR3 bases are TGCGCCAGCAGCCAACTAGCGAGATACAATGAGCAGTTCTTC. This codes for CASSQLARYNEQFF. V gene TRBV4-1 combines with J gene TRBJ2-1, with D possibly TRBD2 on 6 matching bases. Germline V lookup: CDR1 MGHRA, CDR2 YSYEKL. V shed 2 bases and J shed 4 bases, with 9 bases lying between them. The length of the CDR3 is 14 residues.

This clonotype was picked up a small number of times. The V and J genes are TRBV29-1 and TRBJ2-3; possible D gene TRBD2, 5 bases. V lost 4 bases, J lost 5 bases, and 13 bases lay in between. This CDR3 comprises 13 residues. Germline loops: CDR1 SQVTM, CDR2 ANQGSEA. In nucleotides, the CDR3 is TGCAGCGTTGGACTAAACCGAGGAGATACGCAGTATTTT. Translating gives CSVGLNRGDTQYF.

The chain is built from TRBV4-2 and TRBJ1-2; the D gene is possibly TRBD1 (6 bases). The CDR3 loop spans 18 amino acids. Trimming took 0 bases from V and 5 from J, leaving 22 bases between them. Germline CDR1 LGHNA, CDR2 YNFKEQ. For the CDR3, the DNA is TGTGCCAGCAGCCAAGATGGAGGACAGCTATCAATAATATATGGCTACACCTTC. The encoded protein is CASSQDGGQLSIIYGYTF.

This clonotype has a count of ten or more. V and J are TRBV30 and TRBJ2-1, with 8 bases aligning to TRBD2. The CDR3 is 14 residues long. Germline V lookup: CDR1 GTSNPN, CDR2 SVGIG (reference sequence). V trimming: 4 bases; J trimming: 8 bases; junction bases outside the gene matches: 10. This chain's CDR3 is CAWKLAAGGDEQFF. Written as DNA, the CDR3 is TGTGCCTGGAAACTAGCTGCGGGGGGCGATGAGCAGTTCTTC.

In DNA, the CDR3 is TGCGCCAGCAGCCGAGCGGGAGGCGGTACCTACAATGAGCAGTTCTTC. Its protein is CASSRAGGGTYNEQFF. This rearrangement joins TRBV5-1 to TRBJ2-1, with 9 bases that match TRBD2. From germline, CDR1 is SGHRS and CDR2 YFSETQ. This CDR3 is built from 16 residues. The junction had 7 bases not matched to a gene; V was cut back by 4 bases and J by 2 bases.

The chain uses TRBV14 and TRBJ2-7; the match to TRBD2 covers 8 bases. V trimming: 0 bases; J trimming: 5 bases; junction bases outside the gene matches: 9. This CDR3 comprises 16 residues. CDR1 is SGHDN, CDR2 FVKESK, per germline. The CDR3: CASSQDRIAGIHEQYF. CDR3 in DNA: TGTGCCAGCAGCCAAGATCGGATAGCGGGGATCCACGAGCAGTACTTC.

This clonotype was observed a few times. The J gene is TRBJ2-1, the V gene TRBV6-1, with TRBD2 matching over 13 bases. Per germline, CDR1 MNHNS and CDR2 SASEGT. V was pared by 10 bases and J by 5 bases, with 8 bases of the junction left unmatched. The CDR3 length is 15 residues. This CDR3 reads CAIRRTSGSNNEQFF. Written as DNA, the CDR3 is TGTGCCATTCGACGGACTAGCGGGAGTAACAATGAGCAGTTCTTC.

The chain couples TRBV2 to TRBJ2-2; 7 nucleotides match TRBD1. The CDR3 spans 14 residues. From germline, CDR1 is SNHLY and CDR2 FYNNEI. Germline trimming cut 9 bases from V and 1 base from J; bases unmatched to any gene: 5. In DNA, the CDR3 is TGTGCCAGTTGGGACAGCAAGAACACCGGGGAGCTGTTTTTT. This translates into CASWDSKNTGELFF.

CDR3 in amino acids: CASSVGGGLGANVLTF. Here the CDR3 DNA reads TGTGCCAGCAGCGTAGGTGGGGGGCTTGGGGCCAACGTCCTGACTTTC. This rearrangement joins TRBV9 to TRBJ2-6; either TRBD1 or TRBD2 may supply D (6 bases each). The V gene's germline CDR1 is SGDLS and CDR2 YYNGEE. Trimming pared 0 bases from V and 3 bases from J, leaving 10 bases between. The length of the CDR3 is 16 residues.